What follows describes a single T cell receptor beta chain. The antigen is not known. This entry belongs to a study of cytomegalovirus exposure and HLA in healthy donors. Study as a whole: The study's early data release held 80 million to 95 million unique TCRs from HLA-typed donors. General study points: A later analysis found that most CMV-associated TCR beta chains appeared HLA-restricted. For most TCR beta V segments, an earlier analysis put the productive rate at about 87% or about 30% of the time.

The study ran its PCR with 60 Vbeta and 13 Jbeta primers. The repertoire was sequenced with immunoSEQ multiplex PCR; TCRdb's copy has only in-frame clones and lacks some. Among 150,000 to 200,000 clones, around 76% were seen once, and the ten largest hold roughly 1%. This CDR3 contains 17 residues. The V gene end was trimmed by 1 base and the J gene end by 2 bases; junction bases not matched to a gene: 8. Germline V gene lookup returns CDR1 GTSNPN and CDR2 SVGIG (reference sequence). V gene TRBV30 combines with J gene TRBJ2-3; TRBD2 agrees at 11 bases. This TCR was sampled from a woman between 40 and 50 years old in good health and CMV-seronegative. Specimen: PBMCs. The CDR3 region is CAWSGPGLAEFTDTQYF. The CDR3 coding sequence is TGTGCCTGGAGTGGGCCGGGACTAGCGGAATTCACAGATACGCAGTATTTT.